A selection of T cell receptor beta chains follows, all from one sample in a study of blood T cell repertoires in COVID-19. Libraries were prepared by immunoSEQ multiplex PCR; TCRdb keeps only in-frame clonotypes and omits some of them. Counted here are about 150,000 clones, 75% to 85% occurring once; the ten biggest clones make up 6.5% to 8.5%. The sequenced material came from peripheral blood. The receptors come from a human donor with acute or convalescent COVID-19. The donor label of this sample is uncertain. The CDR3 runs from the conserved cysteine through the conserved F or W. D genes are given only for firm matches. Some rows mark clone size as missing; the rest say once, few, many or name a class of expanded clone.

CASRRSGLTTEAFF | TGTGCCAGCAGAAGGTCAGGGCTGACCACTGAAGCTTTCTTT | TRBJ1-1 | - | TRBV2 | -
CASSSVSYNEQFF | TGTGCCAGCAGTTCCGTATCCTACAATGAGCAGTTCTTC | TRBJ2-1 | - | TRBV6-5 | -
CASSVKGGGSNSPLHF | TGTGCCAGCAGCGTTAAAGGGGGGGGGTCTAATTCACCCCTCCACTTT | TRBJ1-6 | - | TRBV7-2 | -
CASSETPGGLETQYF | TGTGCCAGCAGTGAAACCCCGGGGGGCCTTGAGACCCAGTACTTC | TRBJ2-5 | - | TRBV6-1 | -
CASSQEDRGGTDTQYF | TGTGCCAGCAGCCAAGAAGACAGGGGGGGTACAGATACGCAGTATTTT | TRBJ2-3 | TRBD1 | TRBV4-2 | -
CAISEMGRKLFF | TGTGCCATCAGTGAGATGGGGAGAAAACTGTTTTTT | TRBJ1-4 | - | TRBV10-3 | -
CATSPGQGNSPLHF | TGTGCCACCAGTCCGGGACAGGGTAATTCACCCCTCCACTTT | TRBJ1-6 | TRBD1 | TRBV24-1 | -
CASSQGQGKAGELFF | TGCGCCAGCAGCCAAGGACAGGGGAAGGCCGGGGAGCTGTTTTTT | TRBJ2-2 | TRBD1 | TRBV4-1 | few
CASSIEGQGNLYSNQPQHF | TGTGCCAGTAGTATAGAGGGACAGGGTAACCTGTATAGCAATCAGCCCCAGCATTTT | TRBJ1-5 | TRBD1 | TRBV19 | -
CASSPYPGLNTEAFF | TGTGCCAGCAGCCCGTACCCGGGATTGAACACTGAAGCTTTCTTT | TRBJ1-1 | - | TRBV7-2 | -
CAISEARDRDGYTF | TGTGCCATCAGTGAGGCCCGGGACAGAGATGGCTACACCTTC | TRBJ1-2 | TRBD1 | TRBV10-3 | -
CASSPEGPSASYNEQFF | TGTGCCAGCTCACCAGAAGGGCCTAGCGCATCCTACAATGAGCAGTTCTTC | TRBJ2-1 | - | TRBV18 | few
CSVGRLAGSPTDTQYF | TGCAGCGTTGGCAGACTAGCGGGGAGCCCCACAGATACGCAGTATTTT | TRBJ2-3 | TRBD2 | TRBV29-1 | -
CASSEGGGGLNQPQHF | TGTGCCAGCAGTGAGGGGGGGGGAGGATTAAATCAGCCCCAGCATTTT | TRBJ1-5 | - | TRBV2 | -
CASSQPFTSGLNEQFF | TGTGCCAGCAGCCAACCTTTCACTAGCGGGTTGAATGAGCAGTTCTTC | TRBJ2-1 | TRBD2 | TRBV14 | -
CASSQGGQPQHF | TGTGCCAGCAGCCAAGGAGGGCAGCCCCAGCATTTT | TRBJ1-5 | - | TRBV14 | -
CASSLNGLYGYTF | TGTGCCAGCAGTTTAAACGGACTCTATGGCTACACCTTC | TRBJ1-2 | - | TRBV27 | -
CASSLSSTGGLNGYTF | TGTGCCAGCAGTTTATCGTCGACAGGGGGGTTAAATGGCTACACCTTC | TRBJ1-2 | TRBD1 | TRBV27 | -
CASSPGTGFNEQFF | TGTGCCAGCAGTCCCGGGACAGGGTTCAATGAGCAGTTCTTC | TRBJ2-1 | TRBD1 | TRBV11-3 | -
CASSLGDRSGELFF | TGTGCCAGCAGCTTAGGGGACAGGAGCGGGGAGCTGTTTTTT | TRBJ2-2 | TRBD1 | TRBV7-3 | -
CASSNSGGARNEQFF | TGTGCCAGCAGTAACAGCGGGGGGGCCAGGAATGAGCAGTTCTTC | TRBJ2-1 | TRBD2 | TRBV6-5 | -
CASSPFSYEQYF | TGTGCCAGCAGCCCTTTCTCCTACGAGCAGTACTTC | TRBJ2-7 | - | TRBV3-1/TRBV3-2 | once
CASSPGQGSSGNTIYF | TGTGCCAGCTCACCCGGACAGGGGAGCTCTGGAAACACCATATATTTT | TRBJ1-3 | TRBD1 | TRBV18 | -
CAISESRGNPYEQYF | TGTGCCATCAGTGAGTCCAGGGGCAATCCCTACGAGCAGTACTTC | TRBJ2-7 | - | TRBV10-3 | -
CASSLRGTEAFF | TGTGCCAGCAGTTTAAGGGGGACTGAAGCTTTCTTT | TRBJ1-1 | - | TRBV27 | -
CATSDSSGTGSYEQYF | TGTGCCACCAGTGATTCATCCGGGACAGGGTCCTACGAGCAGTACTTC | TRBJ2-7 | TRBD1 | TRBV24-1 | -
CSASGGQIYEQFF | TGCAGTGCGAGTGGGGGGCAGATTTATGAGCAGTTCTTC | TRBJ2-1 | - | TRBV20-1 | -
CASSPTENTGELFF | TGTGCCAGCAGCCCTACAGAGAACACCGGGGAGCTGTTTTTT | TRBJ2-2 | - | TRBV5-4 | -
CASSVRRDNSPLHF | TGTGCCAGCAGCGTACGCAGGGATAATTCACCCCTCCACTTT | TRBJ1-6 | - | TRBV9 | -
CASSYSLAGVNEQFF | TGTGCCAGCAGTTACTCACTAGCGGGGGTAAACGAGCAGTTCTTC | TRBJ2-1 | TRBD2 | TRBV6-5 | -
CAWSPLGQALDTIYF | TGTGCCTGGAGCCCTCTCGGACAGGCCTTGGACACCATATATTTT | TRBJ1-3 | TRBD1 | TRBV30 | few
CASSQDFGISTGELFF | TGTGCCAGCAGCCAAGATTTCGGGATATCCACCGGGGAGCTGTTTTTT | TRBJ2-2 | - | TRBV14 | -
CASSGTSLNTGELFF | TGTGCCAGCAGCGGGACTAGCCTTAACACCGGGGAGCTGTTTTTT | TRBJ2-2 | TRBD2 | TRBV2 | -
CASSPAAGKGNTGELFF | TGTGCCAGCAGTCCTGCGGCGGGAAAGGGGAACACCGGGGAGCTGTTTTTT | TRBJ2-2 | - | TRBV11-3 | -
CATSDLGTGGETQYF | TGTGCCACCAGTGATTTGGGGACAGGGGGGGAGACCCAGTACTTC | TRBJ2-5 | TRBD1 | TRBV24-1 | -
CASSPLDGGLGETQYF | TGTGCCAGCAGCCCCTTGGACGGGGGGCTCGGAGAGACCCAGTACTTC | TRBJ2-5 | - | TRBV7-9 | -
CSASSGVGNQPQHF | TGCAGTGCTAGTTCCGGGGTTGGGAATCAGCCCCAGCATTTT | TRBJ1-5 | - | TRBV20-1 | once
CASSLPGATEAFF | TGCGCCAGCAGCTTGCCAGGGGCTACTGAAGCTTTCTTT | TRBJ1-1 | - | TRBV5-1 | -
CASSSIHSGTGEYNEQFF | TGCGCCAGCAGCTCAATCCACTCCGGGACAGGAGAATACAATGAGCAGTTCTTC | TRBJ2-1 | TRBD1 | TRBV23-1 | -
CASSLTGGGYTF | TGCGCCAGCAGCCTGACAGGGGGTGGCTACACCTTC | TRBJ1-2 | TRBD1 | TRBV5-1 | -
CASSDLDSLYGYTF | TGTGCCAGCAGCGACCTGGACAGTCTCTATGGCTACACCTTC | TRBJ1-2 | - | TRBV5-5 | -
CASSLQQDYGYTF | TGTGCCAGCAGCTTGCAACAGGACTATGGCTACACCTTC | TRBJ1-2 | - | TRBV5-5 | -
CASSFREGRAFF | TGTGCCAGCAGCTTTAGGGAGGGCAGAGCTTTCTTT | TRBJ1-1 | - | TRBV11-2 | -
CASSLSGGAWNEQFF | TGCGCCAGCAGCCTAAGCGGGGGGGCATGGAATGAGCAGTTCTTC | TRBJ2-1 | TRBD2 | TRBV4-1 | -
CASSPVGGGIDTQYF | TGTGCCAGCAGCCCGGTCGGGGGGGGCATAGATACGCAGTATTTT | TRBJ2-3 | TRBD2 | TRBV5-6 | -
CASSQGDSNNEQFF | TGTGCCAGCAGCCAAGGAGACAGCAACAATGAGCAGTTCTTC | TRBJ2-1 | - | TRBV4-2 | medium-sized
CASSSDYGNQPQHF | TGTGCCAGCTCGTCGGACTATGGCAATCAGCCCCAGCATTTT | TRBJ1-5 | - | TRBV18 | -
CASIGTFYYGYTF | TGTGCCAGCATTGGGACATTTTACTATGGCTACACCTTC | TRBJ1-2 | - | TRBV27 | -
CASSLEGGYNEQFF | TGTGCCAGCAGCTTAGAGGGGGGGTACAATGAGCAGTTCTTC | TRBJ2-1 | - | TRBV7-8 | -
CASRPRVESTDTQYF | TGTGCCAGCAGACCCAGGGTGGAGAGCACAGATACGCAGTATTTT | TRBJ2-3 | - | TRBV6-5 | once
CAISESRAVRNEQYF | TGTGCCATCAGTGAGTCGAGGGCCGTAAGAAACGAGCAGTACTTC | TRBJ2-7 | - | TRBV10-3 | -
CASSLGGRRNTGELFF | TGTGCCAGCAGCTTGGGGGGACGAAGGAACACCGGGGAGCTGTTTTTT | TRBJ2-2 | - | TRBV7-9 | -
CASSHSFSTGGTEAFF | TGTGCCAGCAGCCACAGCTTTTCGACAGGGGGCACTGAAGCTTTCTTT | TRBJ1-1 | TRBD1 | TRBV7-9 | few
CASSRKRTSGVYF | TGTGCCAGCAGTCGCAAGCGAACTAGCGGTGTGTATTTT | TRBJ2-3 | TRBD2 | TRBV6-5 | -
CASSYGQGFGYTF | TGCGCCAGCAGCTACGGACAGGGCTTTGGCTACACCTTC | TRBJ1-2 | TRBD1 | TRBV5-1 | -
CASSVGAGIYGYTF | TGTGCCAGCAGCGTAGGGGCAGGGATCTATGGCTACACCTTC | TRBJ1-2 | - | TRBV9 | -
CASTTGFEAFF | TGTGCCAGCACTACAGGGTTCGAAGCTTTCTTT | TRBJ1-1 | - | TRBV7-2 | -
CSVVLAGGLDTQYF | TGCAGCGTTGTGTTAGCGGGGGGGCTGGATACGCAGTATTTT | TRBJ2-3 | TRBD2 | TRBV29-1 | -
CASSLTGGNEQFF | TGTGCCAGCAGTCTCACAGGGGGCAATGAGCAGTTCTTC | TRBJ2-1 | TRBD1 | TRBV11-3 | once
CASSQGVRVNYGYTF | TGTGCCAGCAGCCAAGGGGTCAGGGTGAACTATGGCTACACCTTC | TRBJ1-2 | - | TRBV3-1/TRBV3-2 | -